Each of the 7 T cell receptor beta chains below was sequenced from the same sample in a study of OX40 agonist ivuxolimab in advanced cancers. Here immunoSEQ multiplex PCR was the method, and the copy in TCRdb shows in-frame clones only, minus some. The sample yields 65,000 to 100,000 clones, around 85% seen once. The sample in question was CD4+ or CD8+ T cells sorted from blood, obtained in a trial of the OX40 agonist ivuxolimab. The receptors originated from an adult with an advanced solid tumor such as melanoma, head and neck, liver or kidney cancer.

The chain couples TRBV30 to TRBJ2-5, with D perhaps being TRBD1 or TRBD2 (5 bases each). The DNA end favors TRBJ2-7, so the J call may be wrong. This CDR3 region has 14 residues. Germline assignment: CDR1 GTSNPN and CDR2 SVGIG (reference sequence). CDR3 sequence (DNA): TGTGCCTGGAGTGTAAGGGGACGGGGAAACGAGCAGTACTTC. It translates to CAWSVRGRGNEQYF.

The chain couples TRBV30 to TRBJ2-1, with D tentatively TRBD1 (5 bases). The CDR3 runs 13 residues. V was pared by 5 bases and J by 6 bases, with 14 bases between. In germline, CDR1 is GTSNPN, CDR2 SVGIG (reference sequence). The chain's CDR3 is CAWDRRLTNEQFF. CDR3 in DNA: TGTGCCTGGGACAGAAGGCTGACCAATGAGCAGTTCTTC.

The chain combines TRBV7-6 with TRBJ2-1; TRBD1 aligns across 7 bases. CDR1 is SGHVS, CDR2 FNYEAQ, per germline. The CDR3 is 15 amino acids. J gave up 0 bases and V 4 bases, and 3 bases lay outside the gene matches. CDR3 DNA: TGTGCCAGCAGCTCGACAGGGAGCTCCTACAATGAGCAGTTCTTC. Its translation: CASSSTGSSYNEQFF.

This chain links TRBV6-5 with TRBJ1-1, with a weak D call TRBD1 (6 bases). V lost 6 bases to trimming and J lost 1 base, with 15 bases between them. The CDR3 consists of 15 residues. Per the germline V gene, CDR1 is MNHEY and CDR2 is SVGAGI. CDR3 sequence reads: CASRTPGHRNTEAFF. DNA of the CDR3: TGTGCCAGCAGAACCCCGGGACACAGGAACACTGAAGCTTTCTTT.

This sequence joins TRBV7-3 and TRBJ1-1; no clear D. Germline CDR1 reads SGHTA; CDR2 reads FQGTGA. V was trimmed by 5 bases and J by 3 bases, leaving 10 bases between them. This CDR3 has 13 residues. The CDR3 coding sequence is TGTGCCAGCAGCCGATCTTGGGACACTGAAGCTTTCTTT. Amino acid sequence: CASSRSWDTEAFF.

This clone has only a few counts. This chain joins TRBV28 and TRBJ2-3, with 7 positions matching TRBD1. The junction had 6 bases not matched to a gene; V was cut back by 6 bases and J by 3 bases. The germline CDR1 and CDR2 sequences are MDHEN and SYDVKM. CDR3 length: 14 amino acids. This CDR3 reads CASSRLQGTDTQYF. The CDR3 DNA is TGTGCCAGCAGCCGATTACAGGGGACAGATACGCAGTATTTT.

This chain joins TRBV19 and TRBJ2-3, with a possible D match to TRBD1 (5 bases). The germline V gene encodes CDR1 LNHDA and CDR2 SQIVND (reference sequence). This CDR3 spans 13 amino acids. Trimming removed 11 bases from V and 3 bases from J, with 15 bases in between. The DNA for the CDR3 is TGTGCCTCCTCATGGGCAGGGACAGATACGCAGTATTTT. Translating gives CASSWAGTDTQYF.